What follows are 21 T cell receptor beta chains derived from one specimen sequenced in a study of blood T cells in healthy people across ages. Primed by a sample-barcoded 5' primer and a J-beta primer mix, a second PCR proceeded for 7 to 11 cycles. TCRdb itself ran the 5' RACE reads through MiXCR, one entry per CDR3 protein. The data show around 1.7 million distinct CDR3 sequences, roughly 27% seen once. What was sequenced was blood. Receptors originate from a woman in her 30s in good health.

This clonotype was detected ten times or more. The V and J genes are TRBV28 and TRBJ1-2; D is perhaps TRBD1 (5 bases). This CDR3 is built from 14 residues. Germline V gene lookup returns CDR1 MDHEN and CDR2 SYDVKM. Trimming took off 5 bases at V and 0 bases at J, with 10 bases between the two ends. CDR3 protein: CASSPWGANYGYTF. Here the CDR3 DNA reads TGTGCCAGCAGTCCATGGGGGGCTAACTATGGCTACACCTTC.

V usage is TRBV6-5 and J usage is TRBJ1-5, with 9 bases that match TRBD1. Germline loops: CDR1 MNHEY, CDR2 SVGAGI. V gave up 4 bases and J gave up 2 bases; unmatched junction bases: 18. The CDR3 runs to 20 residues. The DNA of the CDR3 is TGTGCCAGCAGTTCCCAACTTGGACAGGGGCGAGAGTCAGGCAATCAGCCCCAGCATTTT. Its protein product is CASSSQLGQGRESGNQPQHF.

This clonotype was observed at least ten times. The CDR3 loop reads CASAASSYNEQFF. The CDR3 bases are TGTGCCAGCGCCGCGAGCTCCTACAATGAGCAGTTCTTC. The rearrangement uses TRBV6-1 and TRBJ2-1; D uncertain. The V end lost 8 bases, the J end lost 0 bases, and 8 bases lay between the germline ends. CDR1 is MNHNS and CDR2 is SASEGT in the germline V gene. This CDR3 comprises 13 residues.

CDR3 sequence reads: CSARDRGRSEKLFF. In DNA form, the CDR3 reads TGCAGTGCTAGAGATAGGGGGCGAAGTGAAAAACTGTTTTTT. The chain couples TRBV20-1 to TRBJ1-4, with 7 bases lining up with TRBD1. Germline V gives CDR1 DFQATT, CDR2 SNEGSKA (reference sequence). The V gene end was trimmed by 0 bases and the J gene end by 7 bases; junction bases not matched to a gene: 5. The CDR3 length is 14 residues.

This clonotype was detected ten times or more. The chain links TRBV7-9 to TRBJ2-7; the match to TRBD1 covers 8 bases. This CDR3 is 15 amino acids long. The V segment lost 5 bases and the J segment 4 bases; nucleotides outside the gene matches: 10. Per the germline V gene, CDR1 is SEHNR and CDR2 is FQNEAQ (reference sequence). The CDR3 loop reads CASSPPTGGGYEQYF. CDR3 in DNA: TGTGCCAGCAGCCCCCCCACAGGGGGTGGGTACGAGCAGTACTTC.

There are a few counts of this clonotype. The chain employs TRBV3-1 and TRBJ2-7, with 14 bases matching TRBD2. V lost 3 bases and J lost 5; bases outside the gene matches: 6. The germline V gene has CDR1 LGHDT and CDR2 YNNKEL (reference sequence). The CDR3 contains 16 residues. The CDR3 region is CASSHSKTSGRDEQYF. The CDR3, as DNA: TGTGCCAGCAGCCATTCGAAGACTAGCGGGAGGGACGAGCAGTACTTC.

This clonotype came up a few times. The V gene is TRBV7-9, the J gene TRBJ1-6, with D possibly being TRBD1 (5 bases). With 7 bases removed from V and 7 bases from J, the gap between germline ends came to 17 bases. Per the germline V gene, CDR1 is SEHNR and CDR2 is FQNEAQ (reference sequence). The CDR3 consists of 15 residues. The CDR3 region has the DNA TGTGCCAGCACCGAAAAGCAGGGTTACAATTCACCCCTCCACTTT. Its protein product is CASTEKQGYNSPLHF.

With respect to this clonotype: At one boundary the junction diverges from the germline segment, which might be a read error. The V call is TRBV28, the J call TRBJ2-5; no firm D call. This CDR3 is built from 11 residues. Germline V gene sequence: CDR1 MDHEN, CDR2 SYDVKM. CDR3 sequence reads: CASSIRKTLYF. CDR3 nucleotides: TGTGCCAGCAGTATTAGGAAGACCCTGTACTTC.

This clonotype was found a few times. The rearrangement links TRBV9 to TRBJ2-1, with TRBD2 matching 7 bases. V was clipped by 2 bases and J by 1 base; unmatched bases: 6. This CDR3 region has 16 residues. The germline CDR1 and CDR2 sequences are SGDLS and YYNGEE. CDR3 coding DNA: TGTGCCAGCAGCGTTTCCCGGACTAGATCCTACAATGAGCAGTTCTTC. Its protein product is CASSVSRTRSYNEQFF.

This clonotype came up a few times. V usage is TRBV7-9 and J usage is TRBJ1-5; D unclear. Between the trimmed V and J ends, which lost 5 bases and 0 bases, there was a span of 11 bases. The CDR3 runs to 15 residues. CDR1 is SEHNR and CDR2 is FQNEAQ in the germline V gene (reference sequence). CDR3 loop: CASSPDPNSNQPQHF. In DNA form, the CDR3 reads TGTGCCAGCAGCCCGGATCCAAATAGCAATCAGCCCCAGCATTTT.

The chain uses TRBV5-1 and TRBJ2-1, with a tentative D call TRBD2 (5 bases). The length of the CDR3 is 14 residues. V lost 3 bases, J lost 5 bases, and 12 bases lay in between. Germline V gene lookup returns CDR1 SGHRS and CDR2 YFSETQ. CDR3 sequence (DNA): TGCGCCAGCAGCTCAACAACTAGGGACAATGAGCAGTTCTTC. Amino acid sequence: CASSSTTRDNEQFF.

This clonotype has a count of ten or more. In DNA form, the CDR3 reads TGCAGTGCTAGTTCGGGCTCCATCGACTCTGGGGCCAACGTCCTGACTTTC. It codes for CSASSGSIDSGANVLTF. This rearrangement joins TRBV20-1 to TRBJ2-6; D unresolved. This CDR3 comprises 17 residues. Trimming left V 3 bases short and J 0 bases short, with 15 bases between. Germline CDR1 reads DFQATT; CDR2 reads SNEGSKA (reference sequence).

This clonotype appeared a few times. CDR3: CASSPRGTSGARVAQYF. CDR3 DNA: TGTGCCAGCAGCCCTAGGGGGACTAGCGGGGCCCGGGTGGCCCAGTACTTC. This chain uses TRBV7-2 with TRBJ2-5, with 13 bases identical to TRBD2. Germline CDR1 SGHTA, CDR2 FQGNSA. The J segment lost 9 bases and the V segment lost 5 bases, leaving 15 bases of the junction unmatched. The CDR3 sequence is 17 residues long.

The chain joins TRBV4-2 to TRBJ2-4, with 8 bases lining up with TRBD1. CDR1 is LGHNA and CDR2 is YNFKEQ in the germline V gene. With V trimmed by 4 bases and J by 7 bases, 6 bases remained unmatched. This CDR3 has 14 amino acids. The CDR3 protein is CASSPQGAENIQYF. CDR3 bases: TGTGCCAGCAGCCCTCAGGGGGCGGAGAACATTCAGTACTTC.

Of note for this clonotype: Given a much more abundant clone one base away, this may be a read error. The V call is TRBV20-1, the J call TRBJ1-6; 10 bases align to TRBD1. CDR3 length equals 13 residues. Germline V gene lookup returns CDR1 DFQATT and CDR2 SNEGSKA (reference sequence). CDR3: CSATDRGNSPPHF. CDR3 sequence (DNA): TGCAGTGCCACGGACAGGGGGAATTCACCCCCCCACTTT.

In regard to this clonotype: This could be a read error, since a much larger clone is one nucleotide away. The chain employs TRBV5-1 and TRBJ2-7; 7 bases are shared with TRBD2. The J segment lost 10 bases and the V segment lost 3 bases, leaving 16 bases of the junction unmatched. CDR3 length: 15 amino acids. CDR1 is SGHRS, CDR2 YFSETQ, per germline. The DNA for the CDR3 is TGCGCCAGCAGCTCGAACACCGGACCAGCGGGGAAACAGTACTTC. Translated, it gives CASSSNTGPAGKQYF.

A note on this clonotype: This may be a read error, as it is one base from a much larger clone. This chain links TRBV11-2 with TRBJ2-5, with D perhaps TRBD2 (5 bases). The CDR3 covers 13 residues. Germline CDR1 reads SGHAT; CDR2 reads FQNNGV. CDR3 sequence (DNA): TGTGCCAACAGCTTGGAGGCCCAAGAGACCCAGTACTTC. Protein product: CANSLEAQETQYF.

The chain employs TRBV30 and TRBJ1-6, with unresolved D. V gave up 7 bases and J gave up 2 bases, with 9 bases separating them. This CDR3 region has 13 residues. The germline gives CDR1 GTSNPN, CDR2 SVGIG (reference sequence). CDR3 amino acids: CALAATYNSPLHF. CDR3 DNA: TGTGCCTTGGCGGCTACCTATAATTCACCCCTCCACTTT.

V usage is TRBV9 and J usage is TRBJ2-7, with a weak D call TRBD1 (6 bases). Near its end, the DNA agrees better with TRBJ2-5, so the J call may be wrong. Germline values: CDR1 SGDLS, CDR2 YYNGEE. This CDR3 spans 14 amino acids. Here the CDR3 DNA reads TGTGCCAGCAGCGTAGCTACTGGGGGCGAGACCCAGTACTTC. It is translated as CASSVATGGETQYF.

This clonotype was detected ten times or more. This chain uses TRBV6-2 or TRBV6-3 with TRBJ2-7; the D gene is possibly TRBD1 (7 bases). V shed 7 bases and J shed 4 bases, with 14 bases lying between them. CDR3 length: 13 amino acids. Germline V gene data show CDR1 as MNHEY and CDR2 as SVGEGT. The DNA of the CDR3 is TGTGCCAGCACGATACAGGGGAGGTACGAGCAGTACTTC. It translates to CASTIQGRYEQYF.

The gene calls are TRBV7-9 and TRBJ2-7; a possible D gene is TRBD1 (5 bases). This CDR3 comprises 15 residues. V shed 5 bases and J shed 4 bases, with 18 bases lying between them. The V gene's germline CDR1 is SEHNR and CDR2 FQNEAQ (reference sequence). The CDR3 coding sequence is TGTGCCAGCAGCCCTCGGTGGGGCGTTAAGTACGAGCAGTACTTC. Translation: CASSPRWGVKYEQYF.